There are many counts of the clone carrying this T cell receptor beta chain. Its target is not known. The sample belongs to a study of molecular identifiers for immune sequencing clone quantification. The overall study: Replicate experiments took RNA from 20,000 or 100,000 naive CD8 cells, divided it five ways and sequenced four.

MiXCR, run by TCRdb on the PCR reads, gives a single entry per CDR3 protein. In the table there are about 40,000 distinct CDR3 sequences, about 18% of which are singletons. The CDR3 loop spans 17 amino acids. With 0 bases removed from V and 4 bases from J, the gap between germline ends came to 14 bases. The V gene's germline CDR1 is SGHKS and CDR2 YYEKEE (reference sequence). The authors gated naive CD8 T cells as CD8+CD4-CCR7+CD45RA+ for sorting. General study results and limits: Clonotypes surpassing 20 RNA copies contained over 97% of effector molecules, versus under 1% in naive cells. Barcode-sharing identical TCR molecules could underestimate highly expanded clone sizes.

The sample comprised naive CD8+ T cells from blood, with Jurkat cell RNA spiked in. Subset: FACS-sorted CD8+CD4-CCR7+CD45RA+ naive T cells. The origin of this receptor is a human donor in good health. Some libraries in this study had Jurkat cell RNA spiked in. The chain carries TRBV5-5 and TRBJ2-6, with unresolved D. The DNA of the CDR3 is TGTGCCAGCAGCTTGGACAGCTTCGTTTTGGGGGCCAACGTCCTGACTTTC. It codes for CASSLDSFVLGANVLTF.